This TCR beta chain came from a study of OX40 agonist ivuxolimab in advanced cancers. Looking at the study overall: Those treated in dose escalation had hepatocellular carcinoma, melanoma, renal cell cancer or head and neck cancer. Checkpoint inhibitors had been given previously to about 38% of patients.

The method was immunoSEQ multiplex PCR; TCRdb's version includes in-frame clones alone and lacks a portion of them. The table includes approximately 66,000 clones, 85% detected once. V lost 6 bases to trimming and J lost 3 bases; unmatched junction nucleotides: 8. The V gene's germline CDR1 is SGHAT and CDR2 FQNNGV. The CDR3 extends over 15 amino acids. The rearrangement uses TRBV11-2 and TRBJ2-7; 10 positions agree with TRBD1. The source was CD4+ or CD8+ T cells sorted from blood, collected in a trial of the OX40 agonist ivuxolimab. The clonotype originates from an adult with an advanced solid tumor such as melanoma, head and neck, liver or kidney cancer. CDR3 in amino acids: CASRTPGQGDYEQYF. In nucleotides, the CDR3 is TGTGCCAGCAGAACTCCCGGACAGGGGGACTACGAGCAGTACTTC. The entire variable domain, with the rest obtained from reference TRBV11-2 and TRBJ2-7, is as follows: EAGVAQSPRYKIIEKRQSVAFWCNPISGHATLYWYQQILGQGPKLLIQFQNNGVVDDSQLPKDRFSAERLKGVDSTLKIQPAKLEDSAVYLCASRTPGQGDYEQYFGPGTRLTVT.